A selection of T cell receptor beta chains follows, all from one sample in a study of OX40 agonist ivuxolimab in advanced cancers. Only in-frame clones appear in the TCRdb table, and some are missing; sequencing was by immunoSEQ multiplex PCR. The sample has about 100,000 clones; around 89% are singletons. This sample comprised CD4+ or CD8+ T cells sorted from blood, obtained in a trial of the OX40 agonist ivuxolimab. The receptors stem from an adult with an advanced solid tumor such as melanoma, head and neck, liver or kidney cancer. The CDR3 runs from the conserved cysteine through the conserved F or W. D genes are given only for firm matches. Expanded clones get a size class; other rows say once, few or many, or leave the size out.

>TRBJ2-7|TRBD2|TRBV11-1|-
TGTGCCAGCAGCAAGCCCGATCCGGGACTAGGGCAGCAGTACTTC
CASSKPDPGLGQQYF
>TRBJ1-5|TRBD1|TRBV15|once
TGTGCCACCGGTCGGGACAGGGGCCATCAGCCCCAGCATTTT
CATGRDRGHQPQHF
>TRBJ2-7|-|TRBV30|-
TGTGCCTGGAGTCTGACCAGACGGAGGGACTACGAGCAGTACTTC
CAWSLTRRRDYEQYF
>TRBJ2-1|TRBD2|TRBV7-2|-
TGTGCCAGCAGCTTTCCGGCTAGCGGGAAGTTCTTC
CASSFPASGKFF
>TRBJ2-7|-|TRBV9|-
TGTGCCAGCAGCGTAGGGGGCAGTTCCTACGAGCAGTACTTC
CASSVGGSSYEQYF
>TRBJ1-2|-|TRBV11-2|-
TGTGCCAGCAGCCCGTTTTTCCCGGGGGGTCGGGATGGCTACACCTTC
CASSPFFPGGRDGYTF
>TRBJ1-2|-|TRBV6-1|once
TGTGCCAGCAGTTCACTACAGGGCTATGGCTACACCTTC
CASSSLQGYGYTF
>TRBJ2-7|-|TRBV7-6|-
TGTGCCAGCAGCTTAGTCCCCTACGAGCAGTACTTC
CASSLVPYEQYF
>TRBJ2-3|-|TRBV9|-
TGTGCCAGCAGCGTAGACCCTGCCGATACGCAGTATTTT
CASSVDPADTQYF
>TRBJ2-1|-|TRBV21-1|-
TGTGCCAGCAGCAAAAACTACAATGAGCAGTTCTTC
CASSKNYNEQFF
>TRBJ2-7|-|TRBV9|-
TGTGCCAGCAGCGTGGGAGCAGATAACTCCTACGAGCAGTACTTC
CASSVGADNSYEQYF
>TRBJ2-1|-|TRBV5-1|-
TGCGCCAGCAGCTTGGCCAGGGGACCACTAGGCGAGCAGTTCTTC
CASSLARGPLGEQFF
>TRBJ2-7|TRBD1|TRBV19|-
TGTGCCAGTAGTAAAGGCCCAACAGGGGGAGGCTACGAGCAGTACTTC
CASSKGPTGGGYEQYF
>TRBJ2-5|TRBD2|TRBV7-8|-
TGTGCCAGCAGCTTAGCAGAAGCACTAGCGGGGGGGGCCGACTACCAAGAGACCCAGTACTTC
CASSLAEALAGGADYQETQYF
>TRBJ1-6|-|TRBV5-1|once
TGCGCCAGCAGCCGAGACATACCGGGAAATTCACCCCTCCACTTT
CASSRDIPGNSPLHF
>TRBJ1-2|TRBD1|TRBV29-1|-
TGCAGCGTTCAACAGGGGGCAGGCTATGGCTACACCTTC
CSVQQGAGYGYTF
>TRBJ2-3|-|TRBV7-9|-
TGTGCCAGCAGCCAGGACTACACAGATACGCAGTATTTT
CASSQDYTDTQYF
>TRBJ1-6|-|TRBV6-5|-
TGTGCCAGCAGTCCCAAACGGAATTCACCCCTCCACTTT
CASSPKRNSPLHF
>TRBJ1-3|-|TRBV2|-
TGTGCCAGCAGTGGCAGAATCTCTGGAAACACCATATATTTT
CASSGRISGNTIYF
>TRBJ1-5|-|TRBV18|-
TGTGCCAGCTCACCACGGGGAGCGAATCAGCCCCAGCATTTT
CASSPRGANQPQHF
>TRBJ2-1|TRBD2|TRBV28|-
TGTGCCAGCAGTTTATCTAGCGGGAGCGCCGACAATGAGCAGTTCTTC
CASSLSSGSADNEQFF
>TRBJ2-6|-|TRBV27|-
TGTGCCAGCAGTTTCCGGGGCCAACCAGCTGGGGCCAACGTCCTGACTTTC
CASSFRGQPAGANVLTF
>TRBJ2-2|TRBD1|TRBV9|-
TGTGCCAGCAGCCAGGGGACAGGTAACACCGGGGAGCTGTTTTTT
CASSQGTGNTGELFF
>TRBJ2-3|-|TRBV11-3|once
TGTGCCAGCAGCTCGACATTGGATACGCAGTATTTT
CASSSTLDTQYF
>TRBJ1-2|-|TRBV5-1|few
TGCGCCAGCAGCGGACCCGGGACGCGGGGGAATGGCTACACCTTC
CASSGPGTRGNGYTF
>TRBJ2-3|TRBD1|TRBV6-5|-
TGTGCCAGCAGCCTCAGGGGGCTCGCCGATACGCAGTATTTT
CASSLRGLADTQYF
>TRBJ2-3|-|TRBV27|-
TGTGCCAGCAGTCCGGGACTTAGCACAGATACGCAGTATTTT
CASSPGLSTDTQYF
>TRBJ2-3|-|TRBV5-1|-
TGCGCCAGCAGCTCTGGGACTCGCCGTACTAGCACAGATACGCAGTATTTT
CASSSGTRRTSTDTQYF
>TRBJ2-2|TRBD2|TRBV5-4|-
TGTGCCAGCAGCTTGGAACTAGCGGGAGAGTCCCTCGGGGAGCTGTTTTTT
CASSLELAGESLGELFF
>TRBJ1-6|-|TRBV2|-
TGTGCCAGCAGTGACGGGCGTAATTCACCCCTCCACTTT
CASSDGRNSPLHF
>TRBJ2-5|TRBD1|TRBV19|-
TGTGCCAGTACCCCAGGGACAGGGGTTATGAAGACCCAGTACTTC
CASTPGTGVMKTQYF
>TRBJ1-2|TRBD1|TRBV29-1|-
TGCAGCGTTGAAGATCCTCAGGGGGCAGGCCGACAGATCTATGGCTACACCTTC
CSVEDPQGAGRQIYGYTF
>TRBJ2-2|-|TRBV6-5|-
TGTGCCAGCAGAGATACCGGGGAGCTGTTTTTT
CASRDTGELFF
>TRBJ1-2|-|TRBV27|-
TGTGCCAGCAGTTTATCGGGCAGGGCAGGCTATGGCTACACCTTC
CASSLSGRAGYGYTF
>TRBJ1-1|-|TRBV6-1|-
TGTGCCAGCAGTGAGGGGCCTGGGAACACTGAAGCTTTCTTT
CASSEGPGNTEAFF
>TRBJ1-2|-|TRBV23-1|-
TGCGCCAGCGGGGCCCCGGCGGGGGGGACCTACCCCGAAAACTATGGCTACACCTTC
CASGAPAGGTYPENYGYTF
>TRBJ1-5|-|TRBV6-5|-
TGTGCCAGCAGGCACCGGGACAAATATCAGCCCCAGCATTTT
CASRHRDKYQPQHF
>TRBJ2-1|TRBD1|TRBV9|once
TGTGCCAGCAGCGGACATCCTTTACAGGGGAATGAGCAGTTCTTC
CASSGHPLQGNEQFF
>TRBJ2-3|-|TRBV6-1|-
TGTGCCAGCAGTGACTCGATTTGGGGAACAGATACGCAGTATTTT
CASSDSIWGTDTQYF
>TRBJ1-2|-|TRBV5-1|-
TGCGCCAGCAGCTTGGGACCCAGATTGGCTAACTATGGCTACACCTTC
CASSLGPRLANYGYTF
>TRBJ1-2|TRBD1|TRBV7-8|-
TGTGCCAGCAGCCGGGGAAAGGGGGCGCCAGGCTACACCTTC
CASSRGKGAPGYTF
>TRBJ2-7|TRBD2|TRBV6-1|-
TGTGCCAGCAGTGAAGTGGGCGGGAGCTCCTACGAGCAGTACTTC
CASSEVGGSSYEQYF
>TRBJ2-4|TRBD1|TRBV19|-
TGTGCCAGTAGTATAATCGTGGACAGGGGTAAAAACATTCAGTACTTC
CASSIIVDRGKNIQYF
>TRBJ2-6|TRBD1|TRBV18|-
TGTGCCAGCTCACCACGGACAGGGGTTAGCTCTGGGGCCAACGTCCTGACTTTC
CASSPRTGVSSGANVLTF
>TRBJ1-1|-|TRBV14|-
TGTGCCAGCAGCCAAAATGTGGCAGGGCTTAGAATGAACACTGAAGCTTTCTTT
CASSQNVAGLRMNTEAFF
>TRBJ2-3|TRBD2|TRBV6-5|-
TGTGCCAGCAGTAAGAAAGCGGGAGTCACAGATACGCAGTATTTT
CASSKKAGVTDTQYF
>TRBJ2-1|-|TRBV19|-
TGTGCCAGTAGTATAGATGCGAGCAGCTCCTACAATGAGCAGTTCTTC
CASSIDASSSYNEQFF